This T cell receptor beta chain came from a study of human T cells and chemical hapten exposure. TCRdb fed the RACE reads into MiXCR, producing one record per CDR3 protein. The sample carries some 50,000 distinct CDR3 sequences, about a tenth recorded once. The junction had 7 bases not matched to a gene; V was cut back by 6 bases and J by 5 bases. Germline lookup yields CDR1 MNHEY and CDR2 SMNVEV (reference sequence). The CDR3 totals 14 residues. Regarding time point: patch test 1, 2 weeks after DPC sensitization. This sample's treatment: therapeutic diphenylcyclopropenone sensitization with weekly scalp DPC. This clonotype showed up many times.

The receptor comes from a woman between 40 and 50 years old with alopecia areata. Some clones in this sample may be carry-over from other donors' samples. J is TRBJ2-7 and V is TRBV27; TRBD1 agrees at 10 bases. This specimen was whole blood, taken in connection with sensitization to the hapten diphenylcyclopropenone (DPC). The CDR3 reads CASRPGTGANEQYF. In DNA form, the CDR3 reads TGTGCCAGCAGACCCGGGACAGGGGCCAACGAGCAGTACTTC.